These T cell receptor beta chains were read from a single sample in a study of T-cell reconstitution after alpha-beta-depleted transplantation in children. One entry per CDR3 protein, called by TCRdb with MiXCR from the PCR reads. Counted here are 70,000 or so distinct CDR3 sequences, roughly 11% occurring once; the ten biggest clones make up about 13%. Sequencing used PBMCs, obtained before TCRalphabeta/CD19-depleted stem cell transplant. These receptors were taken from a boy aged 5-17 years with acute myeloid leukemia, due to receive a stem cell transplant. CDR3s include the opening cysteine and the closing phenylalanine or tryptophan. The order of the fields is V gene, J gene, CDR3 protein.

V gene: TRBV7-9
J gene: TRBJ2-1
CDR3 protein: CASSLNKNPGPLNEQFF

V gene: TRBV14
J gene: TRBJ2-1
CDR3 protein: CASSQGRTQAYNEQFF

V gene: TRBV12-3/TRBV12-4
J gene: TRBJ2-2
CDR3 protein: CASSLGQHTGELFF

V gene: TRBV2
J gene: TRBJ2-2
CDR3 protein: CASGKGNSNTGELFF

V gene: TRBV7-9
J gene: TRBJ2-5
CDR3 protein: CASSGVAGGGETQYF

V gene: TRBV6-1
J gene: TRBJ2-5
CDR3 protein: CASSGQGGRETQYF

V gene: TRBV5-1
J gene: TRBJ2-5
CDR3 protein: CASSLGLAGSPNQETQYF

V gene: TRBV28
J gene: TRBJ1-2
CDR3 protein: CASSLDRSPGDYGYTF

V gene: TRBV2
J gene: TRBJ2-1
CDR3 protein: CAVKKGRLADFLEQFF

V gene: TRBV5-1
J gene: TRBJ2-3
CDR3 protein: CASSLTDSTDTQYF

V gene: TRBV29-1
J gene: TRBJ2-3
CDR3 protein: CTLRAGVNTQYF

V gene: TRBV21-1
J gene: TRBJ2-7
CDR3 protein: CASSKRSAYEQYF

V gene: TRBV12-3/TRBV12-4
J gene: TRBJ1-6
CDR3 protein: CASSSTTGRGSYNSPLHF

V gene: TRBV3-1
J gene: TRBJ2-1
CDR3 protein: CATCLTSGSNSEQFF

V gene: TRBV19
J gene: TRBJ2-1
CDR3 protein: CASSRTGTGGYNEQFF

V gene: TRBV20-1
J gene: TRBJ2-1
CDR3 protein: CSAREGNPTAEQFF

V gene: TRBV20-1
J gene: TRBJ2-7
CDR3 protein: CSARDFRGSSYEQYF

V gene: TRBV27
J gene: TRBJ2-1
CDR3 protein: CASSSLGGDEQFF

V gene: TRBV5-1
J gene: TRBJ2-3
CDR3 protein: CASSFLAGGLTDTQYF

V gene: TRBV11-2
J gene: TRBJ2-7
CDR3 protein: CAAREAGNYEQYF

V gene: TRBV27
J gene: TRBJ1-1
CDR3 protein: CASSGTVNTEAFF

V gene: TRBV5-5
J gene: TRBJ1-3
CDR3 protein: CASALRGIGNTIYF

V gene: TRBV5-1
J gene: TRBJ2-3
CDR3 protein: CASSPDGLEVLYTQYF

V gene: TRBV29-1
J gene: TRBJ1-6
CDR3 protein: CSGGTATDSPLHF

V gene: TRBV19
J gene: TRBJ2-3
CDR3 protein: CASSIRQAPTDTQYF

V gene: TRBV6-1
J gene: TRBJ1-5
CDR3 protein: CASRPQGGGVQPQHF

V gene: TRBV20-1
J gene: TRBJ2-2
CDR3 protein: CSAEDWRLAGATGELFF

V gene: TRBV25-1
J gene: TRBJ2-4
CDR3 protein: CASSDSGRDIQYF

V gene: TRBV12-3/TRBV12-4
J gene: TRBJ1-2
CDR3 protein: CASSGGGRVNGYTF

V gene: TRBV5-5
J gene: TRBJ1-6
CDR3 protein: CASSLAVSSYNSPLHF

V gene: TRBV5-1
J gene: TRBJ1-1
CDR3 protein: CASSLDVGGLRNTEAFF

V gene: TRBV25-1
J gene: TRBJ1-1
CDR3 protein: CASSPSDRDLPEAFF

V gene: TRBV6-2/TRBV6-3
J gene: TRBJ1-5
CDR3 protein: CASRRQLNQPQHF

V gene: TRBV7-9
J gene: TRBJ1-2
CDR3 protein: CASSFNDRVLYGYTF

V gene: TRBV19
J gene: TRBJ2-1
CDR3 protein: CASSVSLAGVSNEQFF

V gene: TRBV4-1
J gene: TRBJ1-1
CDR3 protein: CASSQIGRNTEAFF

V gene: TRBV10-3
J gene: TRBJ2-2
CDR3 protein: CAITNFGQGYTGELFF

V gene: TRBV14
J gene: TRBJ1-2
CDR3 protein: CASSQIRDRQANYGYTF

V gene: TRBV5-8
J gene: TRBJ2-3
CDR3 protein: CASRVSGGASYTQYF

V gene: TRBV5-6
J gene: TRBJ2-1
CDR3 protein: CASSSGTPSYNEQFF

V gene: TRBV3-1
J gene: TRBJ2-3
CDR3 protein: CASSPTGYTQYF

V gene: TRBV28
J gene: TRBJ1-5
CDR3 protein: CASSLLTGDSNQPQHF

V gene: TRBV28
J gene: TRBJ1-5
CDR3 protein: CASRPARISNQPQHF

V gene: TRBV7-2
J gene: TRBJ2-7
CDR3 protein: CASSLTGLAFNSYEQYF

V gene: TRBV11-3
J gene: TRBJ1-3
CDR3 protein: CASSLRSLTGPGNTIYF

V gene: TRBV6-6
J gene: TRBJ2-2
CDR3 protein: CASSSTTGELFF

V gene: TRBV27
J gene: TRBJ2-7
CDR3 protein: CASSPGQGAKEQYF

V gene: TRBV12-3/TRBV12-4
J gene: TRBJ2-2
CDR3 protein: CASSWTSGGVYTGELFF

V gene: TRBV12-3/TRBV12-4
J gene: TRBJ2-5
CDR3 protein: CASSFAGGETQYF

V gene: TRBV21-1
J gene: TRBJ2-7
CDR3 protein: CATHTGNRIEQYF

V gene: TRBV27
J gene: TRBJ1-5
CDR3 protein: CASSLYRGGNQPQHF

V gene: TRBV14
J gene: TRBJ2-4
CDR3 protein: CASSMGQGLSIQYF

V gene: TRBV20-1
J gene: TRBJ2-5
CDR3 protein: CSANPGFRQETQYF